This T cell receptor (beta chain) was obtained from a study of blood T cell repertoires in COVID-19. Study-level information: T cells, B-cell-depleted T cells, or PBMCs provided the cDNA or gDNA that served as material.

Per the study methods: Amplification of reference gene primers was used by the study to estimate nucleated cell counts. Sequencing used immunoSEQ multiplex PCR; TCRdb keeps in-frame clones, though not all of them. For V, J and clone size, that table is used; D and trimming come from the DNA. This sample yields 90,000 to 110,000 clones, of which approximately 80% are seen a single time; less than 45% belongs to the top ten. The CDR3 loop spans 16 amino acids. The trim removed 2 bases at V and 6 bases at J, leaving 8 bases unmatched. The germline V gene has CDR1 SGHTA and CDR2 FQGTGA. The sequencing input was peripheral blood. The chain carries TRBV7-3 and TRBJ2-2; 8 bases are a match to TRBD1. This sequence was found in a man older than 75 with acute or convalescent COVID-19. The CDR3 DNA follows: TGTGCCAGCAGCTTACAGGGGGCGCGTTTTGCCGGGGAGCTGTTTTTT. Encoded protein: CASSLQGARFAGELFF.